This TCR beta chain was captured by sequencing in a study of CD8+CD57+ T cells in acquired aplastic anemia. Researchers used genomic DNA as the template to profile TCR beta VDJ and CDR3. Via MiXCR, TCRdb re-called the reads, giving one row per CDR3 protein. The data hold 100,000 to 150,000 distinct CDR3 sequences, with about 48% observed a single time. The V and J ends lost 5 bases and 9 bases respectively, with 10 bases between them. Germline assignment: CDR1 KGHDR and CDR2 SFDVKD. The CDR3 loop spans 12 amino acids. The V gene is TRBV24-1, the J gene TRBJ2-1; no firm D call. This sequence was found in a human donor in good health, serving as a control. The sequenced sample was sorted CD4+, CD8+, or CD8+CD57+ T cells (not recorded which) from PBMCs. The CDR3 loop is CATSASESEQFF. For the CDR3, the DNA is TGTGCCACCAGTGCCTCCGAAAGTGAGCAGTTCTTC.